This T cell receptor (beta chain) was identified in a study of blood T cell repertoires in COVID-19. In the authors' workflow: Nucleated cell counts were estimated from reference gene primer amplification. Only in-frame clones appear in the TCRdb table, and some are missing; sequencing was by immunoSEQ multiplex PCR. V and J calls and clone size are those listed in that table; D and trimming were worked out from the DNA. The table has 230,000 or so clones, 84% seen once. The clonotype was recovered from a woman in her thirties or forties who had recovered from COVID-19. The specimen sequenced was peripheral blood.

This CDR3 reads CASSYNGGRHYNEQFF. The CDR3, as DNA: TGTGCCAGCAGTTACAACGGGGGGAGACATTACAATGAGCAGTTCTTC. The V and J genes are TRBV27 and TRBJ2-1; 7 bases map to TRBD2. The CDR3 sequence is 16 residues long. Per germline, CDR1 MNHEY and CDR2 SMNVEV (reference sequence). J gave up 4 bases and V 4 bases, and 10 bases lay outside the gene matches.